These 2 T cell receptor beta chains originate from one sample sequenced in a study of control samples from healthy donors and cancer patients. Data came from immunoSEQ multiplex PCR; TCRdb stores just in-frame clones and leaves some out. The sample contains about 410,000 clones, approximately 92% of which appear only once. The sequenced sample was PBMCs. These receptors all come from a man aged 35 to 55 with head and neck cancer.

The gene calls are TRBV7-3 and TRBJ2-7; perhaps TRBD1 as D (5 bases). This CDR3 has 14 residues. Trimming stripped 1 base from V and 1 base from J, with 8 bases between. Germline values: CDR1 SGHTA, CDR2 FQGTGA. This CDR3 is CASSLMAGSYEQYF. DNA for the CDR3: TGTGCCAGCAGCTTAATGGCAGGGTCCTACGAGCAGTACTTC. Full variable domain (rest looked up from reference TRBV7-3 and TRBJ2-7): GAGVSQTPSNKVTEKGKYVELRCDPISGHTALYWYRQSLGQGPEFLIYFQGTGAADDSGLPNDRFFAVRPEGSVSTLKIQRTERGDSAVYLCASSLMAGSYEQYFGPGTRLTVT.

The chain recombines TRBV4-3 with TRBJ2-1, with 8 bases identical to TRBD1. CDR1 and CDR2 from the germline V gene are LGHNA and YSLEER. Trimming cost V 4 bases and J 7 bases; bases outside gene matches: 9. The CDR3 is made up of 15 amino acids. CDR3 sequence reads: CASSPAGTGPNEQFF. Written as DNA, the CDR3 is TGCGCCAGCAGCCCTGCCGGGACAGGTCCTAATGAGCAGTTCTTC.